The entry below describes one TCR beta chain. A much larger clonotype is one base distant, so this may be a read error. This entry comes from a study of blood T cells in healthy people across ages. Germline-derived CDR1 and CDR2 are SQVTM and ANQGSEA. The CDR3 is 12 residues long. Through a sample-barcoded 5' primer and a J-beta primer mix, a second PCR was run for roughly 6 to 12 cycles. TCRdb analysed the 5' RACE reads with MiXCR anew, one entry per CDR3 protein. In the table there are around 1,500,000 distinct CDR3 sequences, 28% of which are singletons. The chain has TRBV29-1 and TRBJ2-3; D remains unclear. Sequencing was performed on blood. This clonotype was sampled from a woman aged 25 to 39 in good health. CDR3 residues: CSVDSAGDTQCF. The CDR3 DNA follows: TGCAGCGTTGATTCCGCCGGAGATACGCAGTGTTTT.